The rows below give T cell receptor beta chains drawn from one sample of a study of T cell responses to AZD1222 COVID-19 vaccine. Method: immunoSEQ multiplex PCR; TCRdb's copy keeps in-frame clones and lacks some. Here the sample spans around 140,000 clones, 90% to 95% being singletons. The source was peripheral blood, collected on day 0 of AZD1222 vaccination. These receptors all come from an adult in good health. CDR3s include the opening cysteine and the closing phenylalanine or tryptophan. A D gene is named only where the DNA matches it firmly. Clone size, where shown, is once, few, many, or a class for clones that have expanded.

cdr3_aa cdr3_nt v_call clone_size j_call d_call
CASSRTGTGSPYEQYF TGTGCCAGCAGCCGCACGGGGACAGGAAGTCCCTACGAGCAGTACTTC TRBV7-6 . TRBJ2-7 TRBD1
CATSGGLAGVGETQYF TGTGCCACCAGTGGTGGACTAGCGGGAGTGGGAGAGACCCAGTACTTC TRBV24-1 . TRBJ2-5 TRBD2
CSVRTGVLSMQFF TGCAGCGTCCGGACAGGGGTCCTGAGTATGCAGTTCTTC TRBV29-1 . TRBJ2-1 TRBD1
CASSLAQGFTEKLFF TGTGCCAGCAGCTTAGCGCAGGGATTTACCGAAAAACTGTTTTTT TRBV7-2 . TRBJ1-4 .
CASRTTGVDPGELFF TGTGCCAGCCGAACCACAGGGGTGGATCCCGGGGAGCTGTTTTTT TRBV25-1 . TRBJ2-2 TRBD1
CASSPMPGQKGGKGNTIYF TGTGCCAGCAGTCCAATGCCGGGACAAAAGGGGGGAAAAGGAAACACCATATATTTT TRBV28 . TRBJ1-3 .
CASSMGTRSQPQHF TGTGCCAGTAGTATGGGGACACGGTCTCAGCCCCAGCATTTT TRBV19 . TRBJ1-5 .
CASSLVIRGDYGYTF TGCGCCAGCAGCTTGGTAATCAGGGGGGACTATGGCTACACCTTC TRBV5-1 . TRBJ1-2 TRBD1
CASRGGDTQYF TGTGCCAGCAGAGGGGGGGATACGCAGTATTTT TRBV7-2 . TRBJ2-3 .
CASSEEGTGQPQHF TGTGCCAGCAGTGAGGAGGGTACGGGTCAGCCCCAGCATTTT TRBV2 once TRBJ1-5 .
CASSRGQGPTDTQYF TGTGCCAGCAGCCGTGGACAGGGTCCCACAGATACGCAGTATTTT TRBV7-9 . TRBJ2-3 TRBD1
CATTRGQAYGYTF TGTGCCACTACGCGGGGGCAGGCCTATGGCTACACCTTC TRBV19 . TRBJ1-2 .
CASSSLIIEQFF TGTGCCAGCAGCTCCCTTATCATTGAGCAGTTCTTC TRBV7-9 . TRBJ2-1 .
CASTGTLRIPNTEAFF TGTGCCAGCACCGGGACACTACGCATACCGAACACTGAAGCTTTCTTT TRBV7-2 once TRBJ1-1 .
CASSLFPSEGKSSYNSPLHF TGTGCCAGCAGTTTATTCCCCAGTGAAGGGAAGAGCTCCTATAATTCACCCCTCCACTTT TRBV27 . TRBJ1-6 .
CATAGYSYNEQFF TGTGCCACTGCGGGTTACTCCTACAATGAGCAGTTCTTC TRBV6-5 . TRBJ2-1 .
CASSLDHRDTEAFF TGCGCCAGCAGCTTAGACCACAGGGACACTGAAGCTTTCTTT TRBV5-1 once TRBJ1-1 .
CASSPDGNYGYTF TGTGCCAGCAGCCCCGACGGAAACTATGGCTACACCTTC TRBV6-2/TRBV6-3 . TRBJ1-2 .
CASSFRGEAFF TGTGCCAGCAGCTTCCGGGGGGAAGCTTTCTTT TRBV5-6 once TRBJ1-1 .
CASSIQSLNTEAFF TGTGCCAGCAGCATACAGAGTTTGAACACTGAAGCTTTCTTT TRBV5-4 . TRBJ1-1 .
CASSQNRGSGGYTF TGTGCCAGCAGCCAAAACAGGGGGTCCGGCGGCTACACCTTC TRBV2 . TRBJ1-2 TRBD1
CAISGAGVGNEQFF TGTGCCATCAGCGGAGCGGGAGTAGGAAATGAGCAGTTCTTC TRBV10-3 . TRBJ2-1 TRBD2
CSVDSIGANYGYTF TGCAGCGTTGATTCGATAGGGGCTAACTATGGCTACACCTTC TRBV29-1 once TRBJ1-2 .
CASSSFRESSYNSPLHF TGTGCCAGCAGCTCCTTCAGGGAAAGCTCCTATAATTCACCCCTCCACTTT TRBV5-4 . TRBJ1-6 .
CASSLAGVLGTDTQYF TGTGCCAGCAGCTTAGCGGGGGTTTTGGGCACAGATACGCAGTATTTT TRBV7-6 . TRBJ2-3 .
CASSIVQGRQSYGYTF TGTGCCAGTAGTATAGTCCAGGGTCGTCAGTCCTATGGCTACACCTTC TRBV19 once TRBJ1-2 .
CASSKAPFSQRLDTQYF TGTGCCAGCAGCAAAGCCCCCTTTTCGCAACGTTTAGATACGCAGTATTTT TRBV21-1 . TRBJ2-3 .
CASSLRPKGREGADTQYF TGCGCCAGCAGCTTGCGCCCAAAGGGCCGGGAGGGGGCAGATACGCAGTATTTT TRBV5-1 . TRBJ2-3 TRBD2
CASSRGMPEAFF TGTGCCTCATCGAGGGGCATGCCTGAAGCTTTCTTT TRBV30 . TRBJ1-1 .
CASSFGHANYGYTF TGTGCCAGCAGCTTTGGACATGCTAACTATGGCTACACCTTC TRBV7-8 few TRBJ1-2 .
CATSGDGETQYF TGTGCCACCAGTGGGGACGGGGAGACCCAGTACTTC TRBV24-1 . TRBJ2-5 .
CASSFGDRAYQPQHF TGTGCCAGCAGCTTCGGAGACAGGGCCTATCAGCCCCAGCATTTT TRBV7-8 . TRBJ1-5 TRBD1
CASSLRTDGYTF TGTGCCAGCAGCTTACGCACGGATGGCTACACCTTC TRBV7-2 once TRBJ1-2 .
CSASYGSLNEQFF TGCAGTGCTAGTTACGGGAGTCTAAATGAGCAGTTCTTC TRBV20-1 . TRBJ2-1 .
CASSLTSGGPFLYF TGTGCCAGCAGTTTGACTAGCGGGGGCCCCTTTTTGTATTTT TRBV27 . TRBJ2-3 TRBD2
CASRPDRSSYNEQFF TGTGCCAGTAGACCAGACAGGAGCTCCTACAATGAGCAGTTCTTC TRBV19 . TRBJ2-1 .
CASKVSRDSNQPQHF TGTGCCAGTAAGGTATCCAGGGATAGCAATCAGCCCCAGCATTTT TRBV19 . TRBJ1-5 .
CATHQSFYSNQPQHF TGTGCCACACATCAGAGCTTTTATAGCAATCAGCCCCAGCATTTT TRBV6-5 . TRBJ1-5 .
CASRQTGLGGYTF TGTGCCAGCAGGCAAACAGGGTTAGGCGGCTACACCTTC TRBV27 . TRBJ1-2 .
CASSLPTGEKLFF TGTGCCAGCAGCTTGCCTACAGGTGAAAAACTGTTTTTT TRBV5-6 . TRBJ1-4 .
CASSPTVGNTIYF TGTGCCAGCAGCCCTACGGTTGGGAACACCATATATTTT TRBV7-9 medium-sized TRBJ1-3 .
CASRKSQGSYNSPLHF TGTGCCAGCAGAAAAAGTCAGGGCTCCTATAATTCACCCCTCCACTTT TRBV5-4 . TRBJ1-6 .
CASTPLGSGTDTQYF TGTGCCAGCACCCCCCTTGGTAGCGGCACAGATACGCAGTATTTT TRBV9 once TRBJ2-3 .
CASPYGTSGTVETQYF TGTGCCAGCCCCTACGGGACTAGCGGGACTGTGGAGACCCAGTACTTC TRBV7-9 . TRBJ2-5 TRBD2
CASSQVRGPGSPAPAAPYGYTF TGTGCCAGCAGCCAGGTGCGGGGTCCTGGGTCCCCGGCCCCGGCCGCACCCTATGGCTACACCTTC TRBV4-2 . TRBJ1-2 .